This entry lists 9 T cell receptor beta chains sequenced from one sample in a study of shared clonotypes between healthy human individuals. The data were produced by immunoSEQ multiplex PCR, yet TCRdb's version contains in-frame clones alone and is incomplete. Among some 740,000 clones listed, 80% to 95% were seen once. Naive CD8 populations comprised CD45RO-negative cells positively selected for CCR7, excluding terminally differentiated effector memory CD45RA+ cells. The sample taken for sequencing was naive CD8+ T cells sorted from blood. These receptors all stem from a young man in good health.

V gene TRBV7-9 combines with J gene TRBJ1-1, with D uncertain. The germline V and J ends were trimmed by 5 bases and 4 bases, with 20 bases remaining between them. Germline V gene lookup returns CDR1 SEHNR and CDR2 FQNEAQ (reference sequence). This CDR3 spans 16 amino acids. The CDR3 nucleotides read TGTGCCAGCAGCCCCCCAGGAGGGCGTGGGAGCACTGAAGCTTTCTTT. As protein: CASSPPGGRGSTEAFF.

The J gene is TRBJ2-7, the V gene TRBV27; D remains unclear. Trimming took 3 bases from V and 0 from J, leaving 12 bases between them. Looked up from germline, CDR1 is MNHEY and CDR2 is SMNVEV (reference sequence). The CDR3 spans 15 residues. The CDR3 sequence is CASSLGRPSSYEQYF. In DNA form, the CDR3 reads TGTGCCAGCAGTTTGGGTCGGCCTAGCTCCTACGAGCAGTACTTC.

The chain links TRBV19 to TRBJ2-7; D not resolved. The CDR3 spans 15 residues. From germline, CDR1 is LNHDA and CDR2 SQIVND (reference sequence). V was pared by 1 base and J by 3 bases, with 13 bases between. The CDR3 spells CASSIGVALDYEQYF. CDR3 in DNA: TGTGCCAGTAGTATAGGTGTCGCCCTCGACTACGAGCAGTACTTC.

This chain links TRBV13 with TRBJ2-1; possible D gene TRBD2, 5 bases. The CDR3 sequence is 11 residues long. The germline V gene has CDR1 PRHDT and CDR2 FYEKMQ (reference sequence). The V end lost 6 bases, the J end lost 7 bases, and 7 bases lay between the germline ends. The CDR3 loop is CASSGSNEQFF. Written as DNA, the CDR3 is TGTGCCAGCAGTGGGAGTAATGAGCAGTTCTTC.

The CDR3, as DNA: TGCGCCAGCAGCTATTGGGCGGGAGGGCCTTTTGGCATTCAGTACTTC. As protein: CASSYWAGGPFGIQYF. The chain uses TRBV5-1 and TRBJ2-4; TRBD2 agrees at 9 bases. CDR1 and CDR2 (germline): SGHRS, YFSETQ. The CDR3 length is 16 residues. V dropped 3 bases and J dropped 9; count of bases not matched to a gene: 13.

The DNA for the CDR3 is TGTGCCAGCAGCGCCTGGACAGGGCTCAACACAGATACGCAGTATTTT. Amino acids: CASSAWTGLNTDTQYF. V and J are TRBV5-6 and TRBJ2-3; 8 bases line up with TRBD1. With 4 bases clipped from V and 2 bases from J, the junction kept 9 bases outside the gene matches. The CDR3 runs 16 residues. Germline CDR1 is SGHDT and CDR2 is YYEEEE.

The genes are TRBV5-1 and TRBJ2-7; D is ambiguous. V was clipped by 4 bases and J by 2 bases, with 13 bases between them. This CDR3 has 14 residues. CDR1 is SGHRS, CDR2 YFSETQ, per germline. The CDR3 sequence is CASSLYPETYEQYF. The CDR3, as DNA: TGCGCCAGCAGCCTGTACCCCGAAACCTACGAGCAGTACTTC.

The CDR3 bases are TGTGCCAGCAGTCGGGGCTCCGGGGAGCTGTTTTTT. Translation gives CASSRGSGELFF. The chain is built from TRBV27 and TRBJ2-2; D tentatively fits TRBD1 or TRBD2 (5 bases each). From germline, CDR1 is MNHEY and CDR2 SMNVEV (reference sequence). Trimming stripped 5 bases from V and 6 bases from J, with 7 bases between. The CDR3 has 12 amino acids.

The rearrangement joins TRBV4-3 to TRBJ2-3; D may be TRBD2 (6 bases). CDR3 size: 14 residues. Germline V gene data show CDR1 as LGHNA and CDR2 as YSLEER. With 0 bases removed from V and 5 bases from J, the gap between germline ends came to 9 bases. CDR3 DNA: TGCGCCAGCAGCCAAGAACTAGCTGAAGATACGCAGTATTTT. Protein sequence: CASSQELAEDTQYF.